This TCR beta chain was recorded in a study of shared clonotypes between healthy human individuals. Once extracted for a subset, genomic DNA was divided evenly among several immunoSEQ plates. Sequenced by immunoSEQ multiplex PCR; TCRdb stores in-frame clones only, minus some. Of some 1.5 million clones listed, around 97% are singletons. The CDR3 is 11 amino acids. Germline V gives CDR1 SQVTM, CDR2 ANQGSEA. V was shortened by 1 base and J by 9 bases, with 10 bases between the two germline ends. Source material: naive CD4+ T cells sorted from blood. Described subset: CD45RA+ positively selected. The V call is TRBV29-1, the J call TRBJ2-7, with D hard to call. The TCR sequence derives from a man between 25 and 39 years old in good health. The CDR3 here is CSVEVVAGQYF. The CDR3 nucleotides read TGCAGCGTTGAAGTTGTGGCCGGGCAGTACTTC.